Listed below are T cell receptor beta chains from one sample, sequenced in a study of shared clonotypes between healthy human individuals. The repertoire was sequenced with immunoSEQ multiplex PCR; TCRdb's copy has only in-frame clones and lacks some. The sample lists around 1,000,000 clones; roughly 80% were seen once. Material: memory CD4+ T cells from PBMCs. The receptor source for this set is a man aged 18 to 35 in good health. Some clones in this sample may be carry-over from other donors' samples. Both conserved end residues are part of each CDR3. The D gene is left open where the match is weak. Size is omitted from some rows. Given values are once, few, many or a class for expanded clones.

D | size | J | V | CDR3 | DNA
. | . | TRBJ1-3 | TRBV5-3 | CARSLASDQQGPGNTIYF | TGTGCCAGAAGCTTGGCCTCGGACCAACAGGGTCCCGGAAACACCATATATTTT
. | . | TRBJ1-1 | TRBV10-3 | CAISAQGTLNTEAFF | TGTGCCATCAGTGCTCAGGGAACCCTGAACACTGAAGCTTTCTTT
. | . | TRBJ2-5 | TRBV28 | CASYSGLQETQYF | TGTGCCAGCTACTCCGGACTTCAAGAGACCCAGTACTTC
TRBD1 | . | TRBJ1-5 | TRBV27 | CASSLRQGLDQPQHF | TGTGCCAGCAGTTTACGACAGGGGCTCGATCAGCCCCAGCATTTT
. | . | TRBJ1-5 | TRBV5-1 | CASSLEGISNQPQHF | TGCGCCAGCAGCTTGGAAGGGATAAGCAATCAGCCCCAGCATTTT
. | . | TRBJ2-1 | TRBV11-2 | CASSSDRWGNEQFF | TGTGCCAGCAGCTCCGACAGGTGGGGCAATGAGCAGTTCTTC
TRBD2 | . | TRBJ2-3 | TRBV7-8 | CASSVRLAGGGDTQYF | TGTGCCAGCAGCGTACGACTAGCGGGAGGCGGAGATACGCAGTATTTT
. | . | TRBJ2-5 | TRBV5-4 | CASSFAGRETQYF | TGTGCCAGCAGCTTTGCGGGGCGGGAGACCCAGTACTTC
. | few | TRBJ2-3 | TRBV30 | CAWSDRDPRTDTQYF | TGTGCCTGGAGTGATAGGGACCCGCGCACAGATACGCAGTATTTT
. | once | TRBJ1-5 | TRBV18 | CASSPRGRGDAQPQHF | TGTGCCAGCTCACCACGGGGTAGAGGGGATGCTCAGCCCCAGCATTTT
TRBD1 | many | TRBJ2-7 | TRBV7-9 | CASSLARQGGIEQYF | TGTGCCAGCAGCTTAGCCCGACAGGGTGGGATCGAGCAGTACTTC